These 32 T cell receptor beta chains were all obtained from the same sample, sequenced in a study of Ad26.COV2.S vaccination and SARS-CoV-2 variants (TCRdb year 2021). The sample's treatment or condition label is to be understood as: roughly 20 received Ad26.COV2.S at low or high dose, single or two shots; several received placebo; per-sample allocation not given. For vaccine and placebo recipients, the sequenced repertoires came from samples collected on day 63 after the first injection. Library generation was performed with the immunoSEQ multiplex PCR assay. In its TCRdb copy, this immuneACCESS table keeps in-frame sequences only and misses some clones. Where compared with another copy, unresolved V genes explain less than half of these, and the others have no known cause. Present in this sample are under 250,000 clones, around 88% of which were seen just once. The top ten clones comprise less than 3.5% of the sample.

Sample: peripheral blood, taken in a trial of Ad26.COV2.S vaccine versus placebo. The receptors were gathered from a person aged 18-60 years who received the Ad26.COV2.S COVID-19 vaccine or a placebo.

This chain links TRBV9 with TRBJ2-3; D is perhaps TRBD1 (5 bases). Germline values: CDR1 SGDLS, CDR2 YYNGEE. V was cut by 0 bases and J by 4 bases, with 9 bases left in between. The CDR3 is made up of 14 amino acids. CDR3 DNA sequence: TGTGCCAGCAGCGTAGCCGCAGGGCCAGATACGCAGTATTTT. It encodes CASSVAAGPDTQYF.

The V gene is TRBV19, the J gene TRBJ2-1; TRBD2 agrees at 8 bases. Per the germline V gene, CDR1 is LNHDA and CDR2 is SQIVND (reference sequence). V lost 3 bases and J lost 6; bases outside the gene matches: 10. The length of the CDR3 is 16 residues. The CDR3 sequence is CASSIRAGVGGNEQFF. As DNA, the CDR3 is TGTGCCAGTAGTATTCGAGCGGGAGTAGGGGGCAATGAGCAGTTCTTC.

The chain has TRBV23-1 and TRBJ1-5, with no clear D. TRBV23-1 is designated an ORF whose function remains uncertain. The length of the CDR3 is 14 residues. The V end was cut by 7 bases, the J end by 4 bases, with 14 bases between. CDR3 coding DNA: TGCGCCAGCAACAAGGACCCGCTGAATCAGCCCCAGCATTTT. It codes for CASNKDPLNQPQHF.

This clone appeared a few times. The rearrangement joins TRBV19 to TRBJ2-1; D is unresolved. The V gene lost 3 bases and the J gene lost 9 bases, with 12 bases spanning the gap. This CDR3 comprises 13 residues. Germline assignment: CDR1 LNHDA and CDR2 SQIVND (reference sequence). CDR3 DNA: TGTGCCAGTAGTATTCGCAGGTCACTTGAGCAGTTCTTC. The encoded protein is CASSIRRSLEQFF.

The CDR3 loop is CASSPGTGVDNEQFF. CDR3 coding DNA: TGTGCCAGCAGCCCGGGGACAGGGGTAGACAATGAGCAGTTCTTC. The J gene is TRBJ2-1, the V gene TRBV5-8; 10 bases map to TRBD1. Germline lookup yields CDR1 SGHTS and CDR2 YDEGEE. The CDR3 is made up of 15 amino acids. J gave up 5 bases and V 4 bases, and 6 bases lay outside the gene matches.

The rearrangement links TRBV9 to TRBJ2-1, with D possibly matching TRBD2 (5 bases). V dropped 2 bases and J dropped 5 bases, with 17 bases sitting between them. This CDR3 has 16 amino acids. The germline V gene has CDR1 SGDLS and CDR2 YYNGEE. As DNA, the CDR3 is TGTGCCAGCAGCGTCTCTTATAGGACCGGGGACAATGAGCAGTTCTTC. It is translated as CASSVSYRTGDNEQFF.

V and J are TRBV30 and TRBJ2-6; the match to TRBD1 covers 9 bases. This CDR3 region has 15 residues. Per germline, CDR1 GTSNPN and CDR2 SVGIG (reference sequence). V trimming: 7 bases; J trimming: 0 bases; junction bases outside the gene matches: 4. In DNA form, the CDR3 reads TGTGCCTTAGGGACAGGGAGCTCTGGGGCCAACGTCCTGACTTTC. This gives the protein CALGTGSSGANVLTF.

The V call is TRBV21-1, the J call TRBJ2-5; TRBD2 is taken as the D call from the table, unchecked against the DNA. TRBV21-1 is marked as a pseudogene. The CDR3 consists of 15 residues. CDR3 amino acids: CASSNLAGPLETQYF. The CDR3 DNA reads as TGTGCCAGCAGCAACCTAGCGGGTCCCTTAGAGACCCAGTACTTC.

The chain links TRBV6-6 to TRBJ1-5; D is ambiguous. V lost 5 bases, J lost 7 bases, and 9 bases lay in between. The germline gives CDR1 MNHNY, CDR2 SVGAGI (reference sequence). This CDR3 spans 12 amino acids. CDR3 region: CASSPLEQPQHF. As DNA, the CDR3 is TGTGCCAGCAGTCCCCTCGAGCAGCCCCAGCATTTT.

This clone was detected many times. The chain couples TRBV6-4 to TRBJ2-3; 7 bases are a match to TRBD2. This CDR3 spans 14 amino acids. CDR1 is MRHNA, CDR2 SNTAGT, per germline. The V and J ends lost 2 bases and 3 bases, in that order; junction bases with no gene match: 2. This CDR3 is CASSDNGGTDTQYF. The CDR3 DNA reads as TGTGCCAGCAGTGACAACGGGGGGACAGATACGCAGTATTTT.

V usage is TRBV3-1 (or the pseudogene TRBV3-2) and J usage is TRBJ1-6; D is unresolved. CDR1 and CDR2 from the germline V gene are LGHDT and YNNKEL (reference sequence). This CDR3 is 17 amino acids long. Trimming removed 3 bases at V and 5 bases at J, with 17 bases between. CDR3 protein: CASSQKIGRLHNSPLHF. CDR3 nucleotides: TGTGCCAGCAGCCAGAAGATCGGACGGCTTCATAATTCACCCCTCCACTTT.

V gene TRBV9 combines with J gene TRBJ2-1; 7 bases are a match to TRBD2. This CDR3 is 16 amino acids long. Trimming cost V 0 bases and J 1 base; bases outside gene matches: 4. The germline gives CDR1 SGDLS, CDR2 YYNGEE. The CDR3 reads CASSVGERGSYNEQFF. Written as DNA, the CDR3 is TGTGCCAGCAGCGTAGGTGAGCGGGGATCCTACAATGAGCAGTTCTTC.

V gene TRBV6-5 combines with J gene TRBJ2-7; TRBD2 aligns across 7 bases. The CDR3 is made up of 13 amino acids. V lost 5 bases and J lost 5; bases outside the gene matches: 6. The germline gives CDR1 MNHEY, CDR2 SVGAGI. The CDR3 DNA sequence: TGTGCCAGCAGTACCTTGGGAGGGGACGAGCAGTACTTC. Translated: CASSTLGGDEQYF.

As to this clone: At one boundary the junction diverges from the germline segment, which might be a read error. CDR3 loop: CATSPGQGYDYTF. CDR3 sequence (DNA): TGTGCCACCAGTCCCGGACAGGGTTATGACTACACCTTC. The rearrangement uses TRBV24-1 and TRBJ1-2, with 8 bases aligning to TRBD1. Germline CDR1 reads KGHDR; CDR2 reads SFDVKD. The CDR3 length is 13 residues.

The chain combines TRBV6-5 with TRBJ1-3, with D hard to call. The CDR3 loop spans 16 amino acids. Germline values: CDR1 MNHEY, CDR2 SVGAGI. Trimming took 0 bases from V and 1 from J, leaving 10 bases between them. CDR3 DNA: TGTGCCAGCAGTTACTCTATCGGCGATTCTGGAAACACCATATATTTT. Translated: CASSYSIGDSGNTIYF.

This sequence joins TRBV19 and TRBJ2-3, with TRBD1 as a possible D gene (5 bases). The CDR3 length is 15 residues. Trimming took 9 bases from V and 1 from J, leaving 17 bases between them. Germline CDR1 LNHDA, CDR2 SQIVND (reference sequence). CDR3 amino acids: CASKDVLQGTDTQYF. The CDR3 DNA reads TGTGCCAGCAAGGATGTCTTACAGGGCACAGATACGCAGTATTTT.

The rearrangement uses TRBV27 and TRBJ1-5; D is unclear. Deletions cut 7 bases from V and 1 base from J, with 11 bases between. This CDR3 region has 14 residues. Germline V gene lookup returns CDR1 MNHEY and CDR2 SMNVEV (reference sequence). The CDR3 is CASTLKASNQPQHF. CDR3 sequence (DNA): TGTGCCAGCACCCTAAAGGCAAGCAATCAGCCCCAGCATTTT.

The genes are TRBV25-1 and TRBJ2-2; D is unresolved. The germline V gene encodes CDR1 MGHDK and CDR2 SYGVNS. Trimming removed 0 bases from V and 0 bases from J, with 2 bases in between. The CDR3 totals 14 residues. The DNA of the CDR3 is TGTGCCAGCAGTGAATATACGAACACCGGGGAGCTGTTTTTT. It specifies CASSEYTNTGELFF. The variable domain in full, with the rest retrieved from reference TRBV25-1 and TRBJ2-2, is EADIYQTPRYLVIGTGKKITLECSQTMGHDKMYWYQQDPGMELHLIHYSYGVNSTEKGDLSSESTVSRIRTEHFPLTLESARPSHTSQYLCASSEYTNTGELFFGEGSRLTVL.

This clone showed up just once. V usage is TRBV6-5 and J usage is TRBJ1-2; D perhaps matches TRBD1 (6 bases). Germline V lookup: CDR1 MNHEY, CDR2 SVGAGI. This CDR3 has 15 amino acids. Trimming took off 6 bases at V and 2 bases at J, with 16 bases between the two ends. CDR3 sequence (DNA): TGTGCCAGCAGACCCCCGGGGGGCACAAACTATGGCTACACCTTC. Translating gives CASRPPGGTNYGYTF.

The chain joins TRBV3-1 (or the pseudogene TRBV3-2) to TRBJ2-7; D is unresolved. V lost 4 bases and J lost 0, with 13 bases in between. CDR3 length equals 15 residues. Germline V gives CDR1 LGHDT, CDR2 YNNKEL (reference sequence). DNA for the CDR3: TGTGCCAGCAGCCTCGGAAGCTTAGGCTCCTACGAGCAGTACTTC. This gives the protein CASSLGSLGSYEQYF.

The chain combines TRBV28 with TRBJ1-2; 10 positions agree with TRBD1. With 6 bases clipped from V and 6 bases from J, the junction kept 10 bases outside the gene matches. Germline V gene lookup returns CDR1 MDHEN and CDR2 SYDVKM. The CDR3 length is 15 residues. As DNA, the CDR3 is TGTGCCAGCAGCCCCTGGGACAGGGGTTGGGATGGCTACACCTTC. Amino acids: CASSPWDRGWDGYTF.

V and J are TRBV19 and TRBJ1-2; possibly TRBD1 for D (5 bases). The CDR3 consists of 14 residues. V was clipped by 7 bases and J by 8 bases, with 20 bases between them. CDR1 LNHDA and CDR2 SQIVND come from the germline V gene (reference sequence). The CDR3 DNA is TGTGCCAGTAACCGTGGGGTCAGGGCCTACGGCTACACCTTC. Its translation: CASNRGVRAYGYTF.

The chain carries TRBV4-2 and TRBJ2-1; TRBD1 matches 9 bases. Germline CDR1 reads LGHNA; CDR2 reads YNFKEQ. The CDR3 sequence is 17 residues long. The V gene end was trimmed by 0 bases and the J gene end by 6 bases; junction bases not matched to a gene: 9. The CDR3 spells CASSQEIYRGHSNEQFF. CDR3 nucleotides: TGTGCCAGCAGCCAAGAGATATACAGGGGGCACAGCAATGAGCAGTTCTTC.

A word on this clone: Other nucleotide sequences in the sample specify the same CDR3. The V gene is TRBV30, the J gene TRBJ1-6; maybe TRBD1 (6 bases). This CDR3 has 12 amino acids. CDR1 is GTSNPN, CDR2 SVGIG, per germline (reference sequence). Deletions cut 2 bases from V and 10 bases from J, with 9 bases between. CDR3 in amino acids: CAWSSRGSPLHF. CDR3 DNA sequence: TGTGCCTGGAGTTCTAGGGGGTCACCCCTCCACTTT.

As DNA, the CDR3 is TGTGCCAGCAGCGTAGGTGTGAGGGAGAACAATGAGCAGTTCTTC. It is translated as CASSVGVRENNEQFF. The chain employs TRBV9 and TRBJ2-1; a weak D match, TRBD2 (5 bases). Trimming pared 0 bases from V and 5 bases from J, leaving 12 bases between. This CDR3 is built from 15 residues. Germline-derived CDR1 and CDR2 are SGDLS and YYNGEE.

The rearrangement joins TRBV6-4 to TRBJ2-7; D is uncertain. The germline V and J ends were trimmed by 7 bases and 2 bases, with 18 bases remaining between them. Germline-derived CDR1 and CDR2 are MRHNA and SNTAGT. The length of the CDR3 is 15 residues. The CDR3 bases are TGTGCCAGCACCTCCCCCGACCCGCGGCCCTACGAGCAGTACGTC. Translated, it gives CASTSPDPRPYEQYV.

The chain carries TRBV18 and TRBJ1-5, with a tentative D call TRBD1 (5 bases). This CDR3 has 14 amino acids. V was trimmed by 2 bases and J by 7 bases, leaving 12 bases between them. Germline V CDR1 and CDR2: KGHSH, LQKENI. CDR3 in DNA: TGTGCCAGCTCACCAGGGGGGGAAGGACAGCCCCAGCATTTT. This gives the protein CASSPGGEGQPQHF.

This clone was seen more than once but under ten times. In DNA form, the CDR3 reads TGTGCCAGCAACAGGGGTAGATCACCCCTCCACTTT. It codes for CASNRGRSPLHF. V usage is TRBV6-5 and J usage is TRBJ1-6; 7 bases line up with TRBD1. Germline V lookup: CDR1 MNHEY, CDR2 SVGAGI. J was trimmed by 10 bases and V by 7 bases; bases with no gene match: 4. The CDR3 sequence is 12 residues long.

This rearrangement joins TRBV7-8 to TRBJ2-2; 10 nucleotides align to TRBD2. Losses at the gene ends were 1 base for V and 3 bases for J; bases not matched to a gene: 5. Germline V CDR1 and CDR2: SGHVS, FQNEAQ. The CDR3 loop spans 17 amino acids. In nucleotides, the CDR3 is TGTGCCAGCAGCTTAGTACGGCTAGCGGGAGACACCGGGGAGCTGTTTTTT. Translated: CASSLVRLAGDTGELFF.

The chain has TRBV19 and TRBJ1-5; D unresolved. Trimming cost V 6 bases and J 2 bases, with 11 bases left between them. In germline, CDR1 is LNHDA, CDR2 SQIVND (reference sequence). CDR3 length: 14 residues. The CDR3, as DNA: TGTGCCAGTAGGGGGAACAGAGGCAATCAGCCCCAGCATTTT. As protein: CASRGNRGNQPQHF.

The CDR3 sequence: CASSIQGGQREQYF. The CDR3 DNA follows: TGTGCCAGTAGTATTCAGGGGGGCCAACGCGAGCAGTACTTC. The V and J genes are TRBV19 and TRBJ2-7; the D gene is possibly TRBD1 (7 bases). This CDR3 comprises 14 residues. Germline V lookup: CDR1 LNHDA, CDR2 SQIVND (reference sequence). The ends were cut back, 3 bases at V and 6 bases at J, with 15 bases in the middle.

V gene TRBV6-2 or TRBV6-3 combines with J gene TRBJ1-5, with a possible D match to TRBD1 (5 bases). This CDR3 region has 18 residues. V shed 0 bases and J shed 5 bases, with 20 bases lying between them. Germline V gives CDR1 MNHEY, CDR2 SVGEGT. For the CDR3, the DNA is TGTGCCAGCAGTTACTCGAAGTATGGGGGTCCCAATGATCAGCCCCAGCATTTT. The encoded protein is CASSYSKYGGPNDQPQHF.